These T cell receptor beta chains were read from a single sample in a study of metastatic and nonmetastatic thyroid tumors. TCRdb recomputed clones from the PCR reads via MiXCR. Seen here are approximately 4,200 clones, 30% to 40% observed once, and the top ten hold about 15%. Sequenced material: adjacent normal tissue. The receptors were gathered from a female donor with papillary thyroid cancer or a benign thyroid nodule (not recorded which). Some clones in this sample may be carry-over from other donors' samples. Both conserved end residues are part of each CDR3. Each record gives: J gene, V gene, CDR3 protein.

TRBJ2-7 | TRBV19 | CASSIRGEQYF
TRBJ2-7 | TRBV30 | CAWSLGLRVYEQYF
TRBJ2-1 | TRBV5-1 | CASTPAGGAYNEQFF
TRBJ2-2 | TRBV27 | CASSFSGLGELFF
TRBJ1-2 | TRBV30 | CAWSVSKRGLYGYTF
TRBJ2-7 | TRBV20-1 | CSARRGLAGAYEQYF
TRBJ2-6 | TRBV7-7 | CASSPGQASGANVLTF
TRBJ2-5 | TRBV20-1 | CSAPGTSGHQETQYF
TRBJ2-1 | TRBV11-2 | CASSSRDPQPNEQFF
TRBJ2-3 | TRBV20-1 | CSAISGASTDTQYF
TRBJ1-4 | TRBV20-1 | CSALQSTNEKLFF
TRBJ1-5 | TRBV30 | CAWRRTGNQPQHF
TRBJ2-3 | TRBV7-8 | CASSLTRGNTDTQYF
TRBJ1-1 | TRBV12-3/TRBV12-4 | CASSYRREMNTEAFF
TRBJ2-1 | TRBV11-1 | CASSLRTGGYNEQFF
TRBJ1-2 | TRBV20-1 | CSARRLRRYGYTF
TRBJ2-1 | TRBV7-3 | CASIPEGGRARSNKQFF
TRBJ2-2 | TRBV5-1 | CASSLGPARTQNTGELFF
TRBJ1-2 | TRBV7-2 | CASSLGGIRSYGYTF
TRBJ1-5 | TRBV27 | CASSFYGTGAASNQPQHF
TRBJ2-2 | TRBV2 | CASRGQGLGTGELFF
TRBJ1-2 | TRBV6-1 | CASGDRSPRWFGGYTF
TRBJ2-7 | TRBV20-1 | CSALQTGGLSYEQYF
TRBJ1-4 | TRBV6-1 | CASSQDPEGEKLFF
TRBJ2-7 | TRBV30 | CAWSTLAGDIEQYF
TRBJ1-1 | TRBV5-1 | CASSLGGNTEAFF
TRBJ1-2 | TRBV20-1 | CSARDQGCAGGYTF
TRBJ2-1 | TRBV27 | CASSTTPGGVVSEQFF